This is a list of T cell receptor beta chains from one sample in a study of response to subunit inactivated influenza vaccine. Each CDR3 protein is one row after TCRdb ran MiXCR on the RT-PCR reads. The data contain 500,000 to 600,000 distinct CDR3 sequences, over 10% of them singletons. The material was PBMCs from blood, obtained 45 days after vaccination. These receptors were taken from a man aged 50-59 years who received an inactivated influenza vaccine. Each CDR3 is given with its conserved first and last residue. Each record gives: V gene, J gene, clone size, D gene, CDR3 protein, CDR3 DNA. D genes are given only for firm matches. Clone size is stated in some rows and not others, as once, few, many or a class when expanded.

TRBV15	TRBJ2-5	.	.	CATSSYQGVETQYF	TGTGCCACCAGCAGTTACCAGGGTGTGGAGACCCAGTACTTC
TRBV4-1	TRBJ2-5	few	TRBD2	CASSQVGLAGETQYF	TGCGCCAGCAGCCAAGTTGGACTAGCGGGTGAGACCCAGTACTTC
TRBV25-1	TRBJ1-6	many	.	CASSEGGRSLHF	TGTGCCAGCAGTGAGGGGGGTAGATCGCTCCACTTT
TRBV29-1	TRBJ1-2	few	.	CSVDLVGHNYGYTF	TGCAGCGTTGATTTGGTTGGGCATAACTATGGCTACACCTTC
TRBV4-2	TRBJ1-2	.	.	CASGLGLRCYTF	TGTGCCAGCGGCCTGGGTCTCCGCTGCTACACCTTC
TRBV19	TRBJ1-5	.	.	CASSIDRPNNQPQHF	TGTGCCAGTAGTATAGATCGGCCCAACAATCAGCCCCAGCATTTT
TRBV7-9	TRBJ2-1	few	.	CASSPTAGLALNNEQFF	TGTGCCAGCAGCCCCACCGCGGGGCTAGCTCTGAACAATGAGCAGTTCTTC
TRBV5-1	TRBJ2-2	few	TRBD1	CASSPGDRGNTGELFF	TGCGCCAGCAGCCCGGGCGACAGGGGAAACACCGGGGAGCTGTTTTTT
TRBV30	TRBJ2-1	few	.	CAWSAYNEQFF	TGTGCCTGGAGTGCATACAATGAGCAGTTCTTC
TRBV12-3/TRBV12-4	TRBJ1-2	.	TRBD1	CASSFGTGDLYGYTF	TGTGCCAGCAGTTTTGGGACAGGGGACCTCTATGGCTACACCTTC
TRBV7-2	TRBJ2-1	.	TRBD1	CASSPRATGSIYNEQFF	TGTGCCAGCAGCCCCCGAGCGACAGGGTCCATATACAATGAGCAGTTCTTC
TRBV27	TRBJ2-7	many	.	CASSWDGFLAEYEQYF	TGTGCCAGCAGTTGGGACGGTTTTCTAGCTGAGTACGAGCAGTACTTC
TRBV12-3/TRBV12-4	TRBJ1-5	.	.	CASGGSNQPQHF	TGTGCCAGCGGGGGGTCCAATCAGCCCCAGCATTTT
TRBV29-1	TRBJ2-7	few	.	CSVVKTGSYEQYF	TGCAGCGTTGTCAAGACAGGTTCCTACGAGCAGTACTTC
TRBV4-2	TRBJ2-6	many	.	CASSQGTWGAGANVLTF	TGTGCCAGCAGCCAAGGGACCTGGGGAGCTGGGGCCAACGTCCTGACTTTC
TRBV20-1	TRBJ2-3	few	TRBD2	CSASGGSSGTDTQYF	TGCAGTGCTAGCGGCGGGAGTTCGGGGACAGATACGCAGTATTTT
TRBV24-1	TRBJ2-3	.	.	CATKDWGSTDTQYF	TGTGCCACCAAAGATTGGGGTAGCACAGATACGCAGTATTTT
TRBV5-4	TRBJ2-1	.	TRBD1	CASSFTGGNEQFF	TGTGCCAGCAGCTTCACAGGGGGCAATGAGCAGTTCTTC
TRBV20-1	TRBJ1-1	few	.	CSARVARYTEAFF	TGCAGTGCTAGAGTAGCGAGGTACACTGAAGCTTTCTTT
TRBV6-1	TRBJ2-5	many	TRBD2	CASNPGLVLAETQYF	TGTGCCAGCAATCCGGGACTAGTATTGGCAGAGACCCAGTACTTC
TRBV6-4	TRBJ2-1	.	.	CASSDSERDEQFF	TGTGCCAGCAGTGACTCTGAGCGCGATGAGCAGTTCTTC
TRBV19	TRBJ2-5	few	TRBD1	CASTSTGGQETQYF	TGTGCCAGTACCTCGACAGGGGGCCAAGAGACCCAGTACTTC
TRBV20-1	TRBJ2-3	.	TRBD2	CSARNLAGGPGDTQYF	TGCAGTGCTCGAAATCTAGCGGGGGGGCCGGGAGATACGCAGTATTTT
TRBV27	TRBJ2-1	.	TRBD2	CASSPHESGAHNEQFF	TGTGCCAGCAGTCCCCATGAAAGCGGGGCGCACAATGAGCAGTTCTTC
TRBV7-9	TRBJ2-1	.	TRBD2	CASSFGTSVYNEQFF	TGTGCCAGCAGTTTCGGGACTAGCGTATACAATGAGCAGTTCTTC
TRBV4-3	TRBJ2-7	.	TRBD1	CASSQGDRASYEQYF	TGCGCCAGCAGCCAAGGTGACAGGGCGTCCTACGAGCAGTACTTC
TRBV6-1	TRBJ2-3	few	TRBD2	CASNQAGAFTDTQYF	TGTGCCAGCAATCAAGCGGGAGCGTTCACAGATACGCAGTATTTT
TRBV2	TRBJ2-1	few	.	CASKEGASYNEQFF	TGTGCCAGCAAGGAGGGGGCTTCCTACAATGAGCAGTTCTTC
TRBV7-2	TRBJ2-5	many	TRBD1	CASSLAKTGSETQYF	TGTGCCAGCAGCTTAGCTAAGACAGGGTCGGAGACCCAGTACTTC
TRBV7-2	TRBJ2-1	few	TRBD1	CASSSRQGSNEQFF	TGTGCCAGCAGCTCCCGACAGGGATCGAATGAGCAGTTCTTC
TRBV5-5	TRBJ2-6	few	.	CASSLVLGPAGANVLTF	TGTGCCAGCAGCTTGGTTCTAGGGCCGGCTGGGGCCAACGTCCTGACTTTC
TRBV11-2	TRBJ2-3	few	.	CASSLYQGTTDTQYF	TGTGCCAGCAGCTTATATCAGGGCACCACAGATACGCAGTATTTT
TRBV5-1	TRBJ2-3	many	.	CASSFRTGSTDTQYF	TGCGCCAGCAGCTTCCGAACAGGGAGCACAGATACGCAGTATTTT
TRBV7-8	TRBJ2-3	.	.	CASRTRVSRLPGADTQYF	TGTGCCAGCCGCACCCGGGTGTCTCGACTCCCGGGCGCAGATACGCAGTATTTT
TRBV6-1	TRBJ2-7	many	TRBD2	CASTGLAGGFEQYF	TGTGCCAGCACAGGACTAGCGGGAGGGTTCGAGCAGTACTTC
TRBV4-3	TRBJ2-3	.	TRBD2	CASRQVDKRGGTDTQYF	TGCGCCAGCAGACAAGTCGATAAGCGGGGGGGCACAGATACGCAGTATTTT
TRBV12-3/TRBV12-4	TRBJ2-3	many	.	CASSPSDGVTQYF	TGTGCCAGCAGTCCTAGCGACGGGGTCACGCAGTATTTT
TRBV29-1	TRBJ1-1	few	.	CSVTSGIPEAFF	TGCAGCGTGACAAGCGGGATCCCTGAAGCTTTCTTT
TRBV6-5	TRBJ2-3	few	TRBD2	CASSYLAGGRSDTQYF	TGTGCCAGCAGTTACCTAGCGGGGGGACGGTCAGATACGCAGTATTTT
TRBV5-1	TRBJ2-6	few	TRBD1	CATRQGAAGANVLTF	TGCGCCACCCGACAGGGGGCGGCTGGGGCCAACGTCCTGACTTTC
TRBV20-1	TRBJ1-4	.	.	CSAAHREEKLFF	TGCAGTGCCGCCCACAGGGAGGAAAAACTGTTTTTT
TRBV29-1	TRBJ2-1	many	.	CSVGEAEGAYNEQFF	TGCAGCGTTGGAGAAGCGGAGGGGGCCTACAATGAGCAGTTCTTC
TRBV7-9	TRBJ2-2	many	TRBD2	CASSLGSGSKSGELFF	TGTGCCAGCAGCTTGGGTAGCGGGAGTAAGTCCGGGGAGCTGTTTTTT
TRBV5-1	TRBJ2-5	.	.	CASSLRGLGETQYF	TGCGCCAGCAGCTTGCGGGGTCTCGGAGAGACCCAGTACTTC
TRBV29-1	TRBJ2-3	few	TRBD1	CSVEDTGVGDTQYF	TGCAGCGTTGAAGACACAGGGGTAGGGGATACGCAGTATTTT
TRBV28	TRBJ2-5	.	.	CASSHRWTKKTQYF	TGTGCCAGCAGTCACCGTTGGACAAAGAAGACCCAGTACTTC
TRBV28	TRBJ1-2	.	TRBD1	CASSFYGQEAGGYTF	TGTGCCAGCAGTTTCTACGGACAGGAAGCCGGGGGCTACACCTTC
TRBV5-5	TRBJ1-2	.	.	CASSLGGNPIGGYTF	TGTGCCAGCAGCTTGGGAGGGAACCCGATTGGAGGCTACACCTTC
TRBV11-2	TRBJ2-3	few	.	CASSARDSTDTQYF	TGTGCCAGCAGCGCCCGGGACAGCACAGATACGCAGTATTTT
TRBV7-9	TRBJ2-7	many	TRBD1	CASSLTTTGGNEQYF	TGTGCCAGCAGCTTAACAACGACAGGGGGGAACGAGCAGTACTTC
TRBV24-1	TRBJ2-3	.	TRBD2	CATSEAASGRTDTQYF	TGTGCCACCAGTGAAGCCGCTAGCGGGCGCACAGATACGCAGTATTTT
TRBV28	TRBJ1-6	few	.	CASSFFGGRKRTPLHF	TGTGCCAGCAGTTTCTTCGGCGGCAGGAAGAGGACACCCCTCCACTTT
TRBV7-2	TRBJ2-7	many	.	CASSLSVYEQYF	TGTGCCAGCAGCTTATCTGTTTACGAGCAGTACTTC
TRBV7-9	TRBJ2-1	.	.	CASSHGVAGTLIEQFF	TGTGCCAGCAGCCACGGCGTTGCGGGAACCCTCATCGAGCAGTTCTTC
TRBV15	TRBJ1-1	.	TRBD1	CATTTGRRAEAFF	TGTGCCACCACGACAGGGAGGAGGGCTGAAGCTTTCTTT